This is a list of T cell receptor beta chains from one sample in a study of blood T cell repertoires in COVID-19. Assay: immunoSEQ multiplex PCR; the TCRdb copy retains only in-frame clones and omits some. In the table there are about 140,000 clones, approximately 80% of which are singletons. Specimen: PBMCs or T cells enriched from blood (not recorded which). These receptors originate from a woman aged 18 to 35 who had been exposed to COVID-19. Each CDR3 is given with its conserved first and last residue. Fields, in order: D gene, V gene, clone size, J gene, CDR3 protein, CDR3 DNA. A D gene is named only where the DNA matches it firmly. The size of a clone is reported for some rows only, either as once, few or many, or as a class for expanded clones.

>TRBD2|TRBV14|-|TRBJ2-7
CASSQAVVGGRVNYQQYF
TGTGCCAGCAGCCAAGCTGTTGTAGGCGGGAGAGTTAACTACCAGCAGTACTTC
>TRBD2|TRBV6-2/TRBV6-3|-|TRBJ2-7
CASSSPGLAGVNEQYF
TGTGCCAGCAGTAGTCCGGGACTAGCGGGAGTTAACGAGCAGTACTTC
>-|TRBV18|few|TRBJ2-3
CASSSNTDTQYF
TGTGCCAGCTCGTCCAACACAGATACGCAGTATTTT
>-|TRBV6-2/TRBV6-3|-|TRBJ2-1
CASSESHYNEQFF
TGTGCCAGCAGTGAGAGCCATTACAATGAGCAGTTCTTC
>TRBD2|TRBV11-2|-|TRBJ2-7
CASSLEASGSPYEQYF
TGTGCCAGCAGCTTAGAAGCTAGCGGGAGTCCTTACGAGCAGTACTTC
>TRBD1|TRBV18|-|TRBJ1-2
CASSPYGTENYGYTF
TGTGCCAGCTCACCTTACGGGACAGAAAACTATGGCTACACCTTC
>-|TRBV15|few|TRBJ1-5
CATSRDRDRNQPQHF
TGTGCCACCAGCAGAGACAGGGATAGAAATCAGCCCCAGCATTTT
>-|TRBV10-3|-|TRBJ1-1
CAISERGRLEAFF
TGTGCCATCAGTGAGAGGGGCCGCCTTGAAGCTTTCTTT
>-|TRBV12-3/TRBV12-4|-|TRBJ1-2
CASSNTYGYTF
TGTGCCAGCAGTAACACCTATGGCTACACCTTC
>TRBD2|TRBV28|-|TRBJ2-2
CASKRGPMEPGELFF
TGTGCCAGCAAGCGGGGCCCCATGGAGCCCGGGGAGCTGTTTTTT
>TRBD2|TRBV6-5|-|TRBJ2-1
CASRETSFVANEQFF
TGTGCCAGCAGGGAGACTAGCTTTGTGGCCAATGAGCAGTTCTTC
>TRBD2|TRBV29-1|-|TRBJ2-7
CSVVVATSAKTYF
TGCAGCGTTGTGGTCGCGACTAGCGCCAAAACGTACTTC
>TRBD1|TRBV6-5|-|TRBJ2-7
CASSLRTGNPLEQYF
TGTGCCAGTTCGCTCCGGACAGGGAATCCCCTCGAGCAGTACTTC
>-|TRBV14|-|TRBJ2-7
CASSQSRLVREQYF
TGTGCCAGCAGCCAAAGCCGACTAGTTCGAGAGCAGTACTTC
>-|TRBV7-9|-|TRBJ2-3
CASSPVRGTDTQYF
TGTGCCAGCAGCCCGGTTCGCGGCACAGATACGCAGTATTTT
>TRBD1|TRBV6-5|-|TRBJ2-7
CASREGQGSSYEQYF
TGTGCCAGCAGAGAGGGACAGGGCAGTTCCTACGAGCAGTACTTC